These 21 T cell receptor beta chains originate from one sample sequenced in a study of blood T cell repertoires in COVID-19. Here immunoSEQ multiplex PCR was the method, and the copy in TCRdb shows in-frame clones only, minus some. The top ten hold about 7.4% of the sample, which has approximately 220,000 clones, about 83% seen once. The specimen was peripheral blood. These TCRs come from a woman aged 45-60 years with acute or convalescent COVID-19.

This chain links TRBV15 with TRBJ2-7; 8 nucleotides line up with TRBD2. The CDR3 length is 17 residues. J lost 3 bases, V lost 0 bases, and 10 bases had no gene match. The V gene's germline CDR1 is LNHNV and CDR2 YYDKDF (reference sequence). DNA of the CDR3: TGTGCCACCAGCAGAGACCCCAGGGTAGCGGGATACTACGAGCAGTACTTC. Translating gives CATSRDPRVAGYYEQYF.

This clone was observed a handful of times. The chain couples TRBV7-2 to TRBJ1-2; D is unclear. Trimming cost V 6 bases and J 0 bases, with 14 bases left between them. Germline V gene lookup returns CDR1 SGHTA and CDR2 FQGNSA. This CDR3 region has 15 residues. CDR3 sequence: CASSFKTVANYGYTF. The CDR3 DNA reads TGTGCCAGCAGTTTTAAAACAGTCGCTAACTATGGCTACACCTTC.

This clone turned up a few times. The chain is built from TRBV6-5 and TRBJ2-7; 10 positions agree with TRBD1. Germline V gene data show CDR1 as MNHEY and CDR2 as SVGAGI. V lost 7 bases to trimming and J lost 5 bases; unmatched junction nucleotides: 11. The CDR3 consists of 15 residues. CDR3 sequence (DNA): TGTGCCAGCACCCGAGGGGGGACAGGGGAGGACGAGCAGTACTTC. It codes for CASTRGGTGEDEQYF.

The V and J genes are TRBV30 and TRBJ2-3; 13 nucleotides match TRBD2. CDR1 and CDR2 (germline): GTSNPN, SVGIG (reference sequence). The V gene end was trimmed by 7 bases and the J gene end by 4 bases; junction bases not matched to a gene: 2. This CDR3 contains 13 residues. CDR3 DNA sequence: TGTGCCTCGGGACTAGCGGGATCAGATACGCAGTATTTT. Translated: CASGLAGSDTQYF.

This clone occurred a few times. The gene calls are TRBV27 and TRBJ1-2, with D perhaps matching TRBD1 (6 bases). The CDR3 consists of 13 residues. CDR1 MNHEY and CDR2 SMNVEV come from the germline V gene (reference sequence). Trimming removed 6 bases from V and 3 bases from J, with 11 bases in between. The CDR3 coding sequence is TGTGCCAGCAGCCCGGACAGCGACTATGGCTACACCTTC. Protein: CASSPDSDYGYTF.

The genes are TRBV7-2 and TRBJ1-2; D may be TRBD1 (5 bases). Trimming took off 5 bases at V and 1 base at J, with 11 bases between the two ends. The CDR3 loop spans 14 amino acids. CDR1 is SGHTA, CDR2 FQGNSA, per germline. CDR3 residues: CASSADSFNYGYTF. DNA for the CDR3: TGTGCCAGCAGCGCCGACAGCTTTAACTATGGCTACACCTTC.

The chain is built from TRBV4-1 and TRBJ2-5; D is uncertain. CDR3 size: 15 residues. From germline, CDR1 is MGHRA and CDR2 YSYEKL. V was pared by 0 bases and J by 2 bases, with 10 bases between. This CDR3 is CASSQDLLVQETQYF. CDR3 DNA sequence: TGCGCCAGCAGCCAAGATCTTCTAGTACAAGAGACCCAGTACTTC.

The chain uses TRBV7-9 and TRBJ2-1; TRBD1 agrees at 10 bases. Germline lookup yields CDR1 SEHNR and CDR2 FQNEAQ (reference sequence). The CDR3 is 17 amino acids. V lost 1 base, J lost 4 bases, and 7 bases stayed unmatched. This CDR3 is CASSLGTGGLAYNEQFF. The CDR3 nucleotides are TGTGCCAGCAGCTTAGGGACAGGGGGGCTAGCGTACAATGAGCAGTTCTTC.

The rearrangement joins TRBV28 to TRBJ2-7, with 8 nucleotides matching TRBD1. V was clipped by 1 base and J by 5 bases; unmatched bases: 4. Germline values: CDR1 MDHEN, CDR2 SYDVKM. The CDR3 is 14 amino acids. This CDR3 is CASSLFRGRNEQYF. CDR3 DNA: TGTGCCAGCAGTTTATTCAGGGGGCGAAACGAGCAGTACTTC.

The chain couples TRBV12-3 or TRBV12-4 to TRBJ1-1; D might be TRBD1 (6 bases). The CDR3 has 13 amino acids. V shed 7 bases and J shed 4 bases, with 13 bases lying between them. The CDR3 is CASTGQLSTEAFF. CDR3 bases: TGTGCCAGCACCGGACAGCTTAGCACTGAAGCTTTCTTT.

The J gene is TRBJ1-5, the V gene TRBV19; D uncertain. Germline V CDR1 and CDR2: LNHDA, SQIVND (reference sequence). CDR3 length equals 15 residues. Trimming removed 1 base from V and 6 bases from J, with 13 bases in between. CDR3 region: CASSIGGFSGQPQHF. CDR3 sequence (DNA): TGTGCCAGTAGTATAGGAGGGTTCTCTGGTCAGCCCCAGCATTTT.

This clone has just a few counts. The chain recombines TRBV11-2 with TRBJ2-7, with D possibly TRBD2 on 5 matching bases. Looked up from germline, CDR1 is SGHAT and CDR2 is FQNNGV. The CDR3 totals 12 residues. Trimming removed 5 bases from V and 3 bases from J, with 8 bases in between. DNA of the CDR3: TGTGCCAGCAGCCCGACTAACTACGAGCAGTACTTC. Translated, it gives CASSPTNYEQYF. Looking up the rest from reference TRBV11-2 and TRBJ2-7 gives the full variable domain: EAGVAQSPRYKIIEKRQSVAFWCNPISGHATLYWYQQILGQGPKLLIQFQNNGVVDDSQLPKDRFSAERLKGVDSTLKIQPAKLEDSAVYLCASSPTNYEQYFGPGTRLTVT.

The chain is built from TRBV7-2 and TRBJ2-4; 7 nucleotides align to TRBD2. Germline loops: CDR1 SGHTA, CDR2 FQGNSA. The V segment lost 8 bases and the J segment 5 bases; nucleotides outside the gene matches: 6. The CDR3 length is 13 residues. This CDR3 is CASGREYQNIQYF. CDR3 bases: TGTGCCAGCGGGCGGGAGTATCAAAACATTCAGTACTTC. The variable domain in full, with the rest retrieved from reference TRBV7-2 and TRBJ2-4, is GAGVSQSPSNKVTEKGKDVELRCDPISGHTALYWYRQSLGQGLEFLIYFQGNSAPDKSGLPSDRFSAERTGGSVSTLTIQRTQQEDSAVYLCASGREYQNIQYFGAGTRLSVL.

The CDR3 DNA is TGCGCCAGCAGGATCCCCGGCGGCGGGAGCGGGACCGGGGAGCTGTTTTTT. It yields the protein CASRIPGGGSGTGELFF. The chain recombines TRBV5-1 with TRBJ2-2, with 7 bases matching TRBD2. Losses at the gene ends were 5 bases for V and 5 bases for J; bases not matched to a gene: 15. The CDR3 sequence is 17 residues long. Looked up from germline, CDR1 is SGHRS and CDR2 is YFSETQ.

V usage is TRBV2 and J usage is TRBJ2-1; no firm D call. Trimming stripped 6 bases from V and 8 bases from J, with 14 bases between. The germline CDR1 and CDR2 sequences are SNHLY and FYNNEI. The CDR3 totals 13 residues. The CDR3 region is CASSLYLDDEQFF. The CDR3 DNA reads TGTGCCAGCAGCCTATACCTAGACGATGAGCAGTTCTTC.

A few counts support this clone. V and J are TRBV15 and TRBJ2-7; a weak D match, TRBD1 (5 bases). The CDR3 sequence is 15 residues long. Between the trimmed V and J ends, which lost 1 base and 4 bases, there was a span of 14 bases. Germline V gene data show CDR1 as LNHNV and CDR2 as YYDKDF (reference sequence). The CDR3 DNA follows: TGTGCCACCAGCAGAGGCCCGACAGCCTGGTACGAGCAGTACTTC. Translating it yields CATSRGPTAWYEQYF.

This clone was counted a few times. The CDR3 loop is CASSETGEQYF. CDR3 nucleotide sequence: TGTGCCAGCAGTGAAACCGGCGAGCAGTACTTC. The chain is built from TRBV2 and TRBJ2-7; D is ambiguous. Between the trimmed V and J ends, which lost 2 bases and 6 bases, there was a span of 5 bases. The CDR3 totals 11 residues. The germline gives CDR1 SNHLY, CDR2 FYNNEI.

The chain carries TRBV10-3 and TRBJ1-2; D gene unclear. The CDR3 runs 16 residues. Between the trimmed V and J ends, which lost 0 bases and 6 bases, there was a span of 17 bases. The germline gives CDR1 ENHRY, CDR2 SYGVKD. The CDR3 coding sequence is TGTGCCATCAGTGAGTCATCGGTTTTGCAAACCGATGGCTACACCTTC. It translates to CAISESSVLQTDGYTF.

The chain joins TRBV2 to TRBJ2-7, with TRBD1 as a possible D gene (5 bases). Trimming left V 5 bases short and J 9 bases short, with 17 bases between. Germline assignment: CDR1 SNHLY and CDR2 FYNNEI. This CDR3 region has 13 residues. CDR3 region: CASSMGRPDGQYF. CDR3 nucleotides: TGTGCCAGCAGTATGGGGCGCCCTGATGGGCAGTACTTC.

The genes are TRBV27 and TRBJ1-1, with D possibly being TRBD1 (5 bases). Looked up from germline, CDR1 is MNHEY and CDR2 is SMNVEV (reference sequence). This CDR3 comprises 13 residues. V was shortened by 7 bases and J by 11 bases, with 20 bases between the two germline ends. CDR3 region: CASKRRDATGAFF. The CDR3 region has the DNA TGTGCCAGCAAGAGGAGGGACGCAACCGGGGCTTTCTTT.

This clone was seen more than once but under ten times. The J gene is TRBJ1-1, the V gene TRBV3-1 (or the pseudogene TRBV3-2); D gene uncertain. V shed 2 bases and J shed 1 base, with 8 bases lying between them. Germline V gene data show CDR1 as LGHDT and CDR2 as YNNKEL (reference sequence). The CDR3 covers 14 residues. The CDR3 DNA reads as TGTGCCAGCAGCCAATGGCAGAAGAACACTGAAGCTTTCTTT. Amino acid sequence: CASSQWQKNTEAFF.